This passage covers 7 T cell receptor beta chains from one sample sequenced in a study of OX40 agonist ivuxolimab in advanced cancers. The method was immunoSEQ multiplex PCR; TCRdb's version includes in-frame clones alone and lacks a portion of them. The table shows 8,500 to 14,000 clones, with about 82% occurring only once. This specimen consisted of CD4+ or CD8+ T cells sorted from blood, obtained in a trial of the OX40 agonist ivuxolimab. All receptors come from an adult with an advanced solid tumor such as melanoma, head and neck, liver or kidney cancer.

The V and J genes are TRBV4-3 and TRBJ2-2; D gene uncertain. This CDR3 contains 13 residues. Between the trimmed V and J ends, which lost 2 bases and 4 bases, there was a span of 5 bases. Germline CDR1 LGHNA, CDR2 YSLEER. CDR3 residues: CASSQPVTGELFF. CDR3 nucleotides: TGCGCCAGCAGCCAACCCGTCACCGGGGAGCTGTTTTTT.

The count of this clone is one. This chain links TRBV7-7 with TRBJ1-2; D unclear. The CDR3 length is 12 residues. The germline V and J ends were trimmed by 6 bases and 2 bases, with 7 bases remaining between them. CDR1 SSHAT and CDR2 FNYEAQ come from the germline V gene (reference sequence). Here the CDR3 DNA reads TGTGCCAGCAGTCGGGAGAACTATGGCTACACCTTC. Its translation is CASSRENYGYTF. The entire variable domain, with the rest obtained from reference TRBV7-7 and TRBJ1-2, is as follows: GAGVSQSPRYKVTKRGQDVTLRCDPISSHATLYWYQQALGQGPEFLTYFNYEAQPDKSGLPSDRFSAERPEGSISTLTIQRTEQRDSAMYRCASSRENYGYTFGSGTRLTVV.

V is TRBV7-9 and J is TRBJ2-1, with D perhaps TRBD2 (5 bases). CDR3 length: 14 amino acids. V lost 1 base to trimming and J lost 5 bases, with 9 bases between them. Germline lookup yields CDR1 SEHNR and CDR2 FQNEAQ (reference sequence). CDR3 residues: CASSLGDYDNEQFF. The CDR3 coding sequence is TGTGCCAGCAGCTTAGGTGACTATGACAATGAGCAGTTCTTC.

This chain's CDR3 is CASSPPAVYNEQFF. CDR3 nucleotides: TGTGCCAGCTCACCACCGGCGGTGTACAATGAGCAGTTCTTC. This chain connects TRBV18 to TRBJ2-1; D unclear. Per the germline V gene, CDR1 is KGHSH and CDR2 is LQKENI. This CDR3 spans 14 amino acids. Trimming stripped 0 bases from V and 4 bases from J, with 7 bases between. Full variable domain (rest looked up from reference TRBV18 and TRBJ2-1): NAGVMQNPRHLVRRRGQEARLRCSPMKGHSHVYWYRQLPEEGLKFMVYLQKENIIDESGMPKERFSAEFPKEGPSILRIQQVVRGDSAAYFCASSPPAVYNEQFFGPGTRLTVL.

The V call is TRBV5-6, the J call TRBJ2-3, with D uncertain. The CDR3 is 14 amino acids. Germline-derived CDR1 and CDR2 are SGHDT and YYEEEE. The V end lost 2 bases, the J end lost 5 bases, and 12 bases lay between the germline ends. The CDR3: CASSFGRPLDTQYF. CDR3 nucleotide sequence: TGTGCCAGCAGCTTCGGCAGGCCCTTAGATACGCAGTATTTT.

As DNA, the CDR3 is TGTGCCAGCAGCCAGGGGAATCAGCCCCAGCATTTT. Its protein product is CASSQGNQPQHF. The gene calls are TRBV6-1 and TRBJ1-5; the D gene is possibly TRBD1 (6 bases). V was clipped by 6 bases and J by 4 bases, with 7 bases between them. The CDR3 has 12 amino acids. In germline, CDR1 is MNHNS, CDR2 SASEGT.

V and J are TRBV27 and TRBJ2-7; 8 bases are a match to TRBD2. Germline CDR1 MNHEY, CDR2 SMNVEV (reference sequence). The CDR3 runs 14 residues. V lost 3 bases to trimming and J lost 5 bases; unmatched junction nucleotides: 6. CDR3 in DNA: TGTGCCAGCAGTTTTAGCGGGAAGGGTAACGAGCAGTACTTC. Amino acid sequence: CASSFSGKGNEQYF.